This paragraph covers one T cell receptor beta chain sequence. Its antigen is unknown. The sample originates from a study of T cell responses to AZD1222 COVID-19 vaccine. Profiling relied on immunoSEQ multiplex PCR, and the TCRdb table lists in-frame clones only, not all of them. The table includes around 100,000 clones, roughly 84% detected once. The CDR3 is 14 residues long. Germline values: CDR1 MDHEN, CDR2 SYDVKM. V was pared by 6 bases and J by 4 bases, with 15 bases between. Study outcomes and limitations: Two AZD1222 doses significantly raised spike-specific TCR breadth and depth over controls. At study baseline, merely five or six AZD1222 recipients were seropositive. Close to half of spike-specific TCRs reportedly recognize unmutated variant regions.

The sequencing used peripheral blood, collected on day 0 of AZD1222 vaccination. The chain couples TRBV28 to TRBJ1-2; D is ambiguous. The receptor comes from an adult in good health. The CDR3 sequence is CASSPRFVGYGYTF. The CDR3 region has the DNA TGTGCCAGCAGCCCCCGTTTTGTGGGCTATGGCTACACCTTC.